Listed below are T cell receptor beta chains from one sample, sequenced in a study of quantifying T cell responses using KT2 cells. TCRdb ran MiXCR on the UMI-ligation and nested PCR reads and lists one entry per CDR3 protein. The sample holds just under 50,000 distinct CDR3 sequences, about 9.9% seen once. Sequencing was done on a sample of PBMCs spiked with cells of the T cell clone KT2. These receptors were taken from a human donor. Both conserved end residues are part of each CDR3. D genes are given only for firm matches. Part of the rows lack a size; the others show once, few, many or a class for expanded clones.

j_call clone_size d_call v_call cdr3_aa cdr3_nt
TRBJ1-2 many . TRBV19 CASSSQAGYGYTF TGTGCCAGTAGTTCCCAGGCTGGGTATGGCTACACCTTC
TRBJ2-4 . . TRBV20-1 CSASNSGWQGLAKNIQYF TGCAGTGCTAGCAATTCGGGTTGGCAGGGGTTAGCCAAAAACATTCAGTACTTC
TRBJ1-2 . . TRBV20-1 CSASIGYGYTF TGCAGTGCTAGTATTGGGTACGGCTACACCTTC
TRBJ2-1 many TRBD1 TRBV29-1 CSAPGQGSYNEQFF TGCAGCGCTCCGGGACAGGGATCCTACAATGAGCAGTTCTTC
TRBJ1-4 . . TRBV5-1 CASSFTGPGANEKLFF TGCGCCAGCAGCTTTACAGGGCCTGGAGCTAATGAAAAACTGTTTTTT
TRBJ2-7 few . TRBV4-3 CASSLGAGTYEQYF TGCGCCAGCAGCCTAGGAGCGGGTACCTACGAGCAGTACTTC
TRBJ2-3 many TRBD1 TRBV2 CAIRTGITDTQYF TGTGCCATTCGGACAGGGATCACAGATACGCAGTATTTT
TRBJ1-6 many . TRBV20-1 CSASIGEGQSSPLHF TGCAGTGCTAGTATAGGGGAGGGCCAGTCTTCACCCCTCCACTTT
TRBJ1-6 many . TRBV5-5 CASSLDGSLHF TGTGCCAGCAGCCTAGACGGATCCCTCCACTTT
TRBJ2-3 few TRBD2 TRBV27 CASSLGWRGRAGDTQYF TGTGCCAGCAGTTTGGGGTGGAGAGGGAGGGCCGGAGATACGCAGTATTTT
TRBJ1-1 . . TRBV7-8 CASSSKKDTGTEAFF TGTGCCAGCAGCTCAAAGAAAGATACGGGGACTGAAGCTTTCTTT
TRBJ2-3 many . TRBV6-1 CASSELGGPTDTQYF TGTGCCAGCAGTGAGCTAGGGGGGCCCACAGATACGCAGTATTTT
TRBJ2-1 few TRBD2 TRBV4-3 CASSQELAGSYNEQFF TGCGCCAGCAGCCAAGAGCTAGCGGGATCCTACAATGAGCAGTTCTTC
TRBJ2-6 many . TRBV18 CASSVRPGGSGANVLTF TGTGCCAGCTCAGTACGACCCGGGGGCTCTGGGGCCAACGTCCTGACTTTC
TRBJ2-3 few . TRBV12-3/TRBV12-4 CASTFGTDTQYF TGTGCCAGCACCTTTGGAACAGATACGCAGTATTTT
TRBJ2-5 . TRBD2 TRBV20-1 CSANRPSGGPQETQYF TGCAGTGCTAATCGTCCTAGCGGGGGACCCCAAGAGACCCAGTACTTC
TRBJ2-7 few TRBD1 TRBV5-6 CASSLPGQGNEQYF TGTGCCAGCAGCTTACCGGGACAGGGGAACGAGCAGTACTTC
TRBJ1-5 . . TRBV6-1 CASRENNQPQHF TGTGCCAGCAGGGAGAACAATCAGCCCCAGCATTTT
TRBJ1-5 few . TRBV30 CAWSPAVGYSNQPQHF TGTGCCTGGAGCCCCGCCGTCGGGTATAGCAATCAGCCCCAGCATTTT
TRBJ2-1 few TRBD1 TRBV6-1 CASSEGTGGSYNEQFF TGTGCCAGCAGTGAAGGAACAGGGGGCTCCTACAATGAGCAGTTCTTC
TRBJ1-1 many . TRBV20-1 CSASPTSRGEAFF TGCAGTGCTAGCCCCACCTCAAGAGGGGAAGCTTTCTTT
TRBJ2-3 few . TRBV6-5 CASSYSNYLGAQYF TGTGCCAGCAGTTACTCGAATTACCTGGGAGCGCAGTATTTT
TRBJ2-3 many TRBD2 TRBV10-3 CAISRGLGESTDTQYF TGTGCCATCAGCCGGGGACTAGGGGAAAGCACAGATACGCAGTATTTT
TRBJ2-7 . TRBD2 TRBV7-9 CASSLDVSAGGGSEQYF TGTGCCAGCAGCTTAGATGTTTCGGCGGGGGGCGGTTCCGAGCAGTACTTC
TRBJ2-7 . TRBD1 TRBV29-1 CSVRSDRGTYEQYF TGCAGCGTCCGATCAGACAGGGGAACCTACGAGCAGTACTTC
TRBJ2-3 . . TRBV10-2 CASSVARSTDTQYF TGCGCCAGCAGTGTCGCGCGGAGCACAGATACGCAGTATTTT
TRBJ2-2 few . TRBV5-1 CASSLGQTRDTGELFF TGCGCCAGCAGCTTGGGGCAGACTAGGGACACCGGGGAGCTGTTTTTT
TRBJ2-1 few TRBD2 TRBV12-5 CASGFAGGLGQFF TGTGCTAGTGGTTTCGCGGGGGGCTTGGGGCAGTTCTTC
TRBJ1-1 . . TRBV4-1 CASSQEGQGGTEAFF TGCGCCAGCAGCCAAGAGGGTCAGGGTGGGACTGAAGCTTTCTTT
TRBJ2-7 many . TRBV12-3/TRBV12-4 CASSLQGSSYEQYF TGTGCCAGCAGTTTGCAGGGGAGCTCCTACGAGCAGTACTTC
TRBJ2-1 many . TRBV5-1 CASSFLATDNEQFF TGCGCCAGCAGCTTCTTAGCGACAGACAATGAGCAGTTCTTC
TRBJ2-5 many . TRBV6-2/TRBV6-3 CASSSTELQETQYF TGTGCCAGCAGCTCAACAGAGCTACAAGAGACCCAGTACTTC
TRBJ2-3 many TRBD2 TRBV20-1 CSSSKGLADPPQYF TGCAGCAGTTCCAAGGGACTAGCGGATCCTCCCCAGTATTTT
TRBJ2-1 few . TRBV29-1 CSSRGGNEQFF TGCAGCTCCCGAGGGGGCAATGAGCAGTTCTTC
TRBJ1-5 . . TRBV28 CASRDQFPRNQPQHF TGTGCCAGCAGGGATCAGTTCCCCCGCAATCAGCCCCAGCATTTT
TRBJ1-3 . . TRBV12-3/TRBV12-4 CASSLGLDSSGNTIYF TGTGCCAGCAGTTTAGGCCTGGACAGCTCTGGAAACACCATATATTTT
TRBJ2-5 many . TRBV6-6 CASSYWGGGETQYF TGTGCCAGCAGTTACTGGGGGGGCGGGGAGACCCAGTACTTC
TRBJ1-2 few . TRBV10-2 CASTVGQPYGYTF TGCGCCAGCACCGTAGGACAGCCTTATGGCTACACCTTC
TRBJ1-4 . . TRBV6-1 CASSTPGTAEKLFF TGTGCCAGCAGTACCCCGGGGACGGCTGAAAAACTGTTTTTT